This entry concerns a single TCR beta chain. This clonotype has a handful of counts. Its antigen has not been determined. It has no much larger one-base neighbor in the sample; base qualities were not kept. Stable Graves' hyperthyroidism was defined as no progression to ophthalmopathy during 18 months of follow-up. Hyperthyroidism patients were newly diagnosed, with disease duration under 2 months, and aged 18 to 65 years. Any patient with an uncontrolled infection, another autoimmune disease, pregnancy or lactation was excluded. Diagnoses were based on clinical symptoms, serum thyroxine and TRAb, thyroid ultrasound and orbital computed tomography. PBMCs were isolated from about 9 ml of fresh peripheral blood by Ficoll-Paque density gradient centrifugation. Total RNA was extracted using Trizol reagent, and RNA quality was assessed on an Agilent 2100 Bioanalyzer. The TCR beta CDR3 regions were amplified from RNA transcripts. For the first round of RT-PCR on the TCR CDR3, the HTBI primer set was used together with the Qiagen OneStep RT-PCR kit. A second multiplex PCR round built the libraries, followed by size selection and purification. Paired-end sequencing of the libraries was performed with 100 bp reads on an Illumina HiSeq2000. Regarding the original processing steps: SOAPnuke was used to process the raw data, with reads discarded if the reads contained adapters or uncalled bases, had a mean Phred below 15, or lacked an exact constant-primer or identifier match. High-quality paired reads were merged with COPE v1.2.5, and unique nucleotide sequences were defined as clonotypes. MiTCR v1.1 was used to align the clonotypes against IMGT TRBV, TRBD and TRBJ reference segments. The analysis was restricted to V-J combinations with a frequency above 0.0001, which together covered roughly 99% of the repertoires. A TCS score was defined as the ratio of F50 (clonal expansion) to E x V (chaos), with BLOSUM62-based TCRdist applied between CDR3 peptides within each V-J. Welch's t-statistics and random forest reduced several hundred V-J features to about 12, which were used in a naive Bayes classifier (R e1071). TCRdb passed the public sequencing reads through fastp at Q25 and MiXCR, retaining productive beta sequences. Duplicate CDR3 protein sequences are folded into a single record with the most common DNA and genes. In this record, the V and J calls reflect TCRdb's handling and not the investigators' own analysis. A total of more than 600,000 distinct CDR3 sequences appear in this sample, about a sixth of them only once. The top ten clonotypes cover roughly 8% of the sample.

This entry belongs to a study of T cells in Graves' hyperthyroidism and ophthalmopathy (dated by TCRdb to about 2019). Background on the whole study: Peripheral blood was collected at initial diagnosis, before any treatment. Prospective prediction of ophthalmopathy was tested in an independent validation cohort consisting of 18 hyperthyroidism patients and approximately 16 patients who later progressed to ophthalmopathy. The paper reports TCR Vbeta CDR3 sequencing of approximately 140 peripheral blood samples: around 45 ophthalmopathy, roughly 80 hyperthyroidism and some 17 progressor patients. For training and testing, the 100 patients in the discovery cohort were randomly divided in a 7:3 ratio. A discovery cohort of about a hundred patients, roughly 45 with Graves' ophthalmopathy and approximately 55 with stable Graves' hyperthyroidism, was used to find distinguishing TCR V-J signatures. After blood sampling, hyperthyroidism patients were treated with methimazole at a starting dose of 30 mg daily, and ophthalmopathy patients were treated with high-dose intravenous methylprednisolone. The study also compared thyroid tissue and blood T-cell repertoires from about 6 Graves' hyperthyroidism patients. Paper-wide results and their limitations: No statistical method was used to set the sample size in advance, and investigators knew the group allocation. In cross-validation, a model built on a 13 V-J signature told ophthalmopathy apart from stable hyperthyroidism with 85% to 90% sensitivity and about 81% specificity, and in testing the same model reached 80%/75%. In validation, progression to ophthalmopathy was predicted by the model with 70% to 71% sensitivity and 72% to 85% specificity, a median of roughly 6.4 months before onset. Blood samples also contained most of the expanded thyroid clonotypes (frequency above 0.001), which suggests that blood repertoires may reflect thyroid immune responses.

Taken from the germline V gene, the CDR1 and CDR2 loops are SQVTM and ANQGSEA. The CDR3, from cysteine to phenylalanine, totals 14 residues. This entry keeps only the CDR3 DNA: 42 bases, framed from base 1. The V end loses 2 bases and the J end loses 4 bases, and a stretch of 11 bases separates them. The TCR sequence derives from a young man with Graves' hyperthyroidism. What was sequenced was blood. Recombination connected TRBV29-1 to TRBJ2-2; the D gene is possibly TRBD2, with 5 bases matching. The base sequence is TGCAGCGTTGAACCGGACTGGGCCACCGGGGAGCTGTTTTTT. Its coded protein is CSVEPDWATGELFF.